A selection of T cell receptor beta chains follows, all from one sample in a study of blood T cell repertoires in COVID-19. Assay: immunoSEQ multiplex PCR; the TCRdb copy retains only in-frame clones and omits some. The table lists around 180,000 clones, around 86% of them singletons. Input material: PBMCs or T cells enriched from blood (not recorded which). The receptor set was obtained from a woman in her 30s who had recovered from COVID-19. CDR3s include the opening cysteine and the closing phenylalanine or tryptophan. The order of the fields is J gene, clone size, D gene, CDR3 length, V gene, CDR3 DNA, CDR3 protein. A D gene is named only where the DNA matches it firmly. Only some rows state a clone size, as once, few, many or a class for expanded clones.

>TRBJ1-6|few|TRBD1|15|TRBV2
TGTGCCAGCAGGACAGGGGCCAGCCTTAATTCACCCCTCCACTTT
CASRTGASLNSPLHF
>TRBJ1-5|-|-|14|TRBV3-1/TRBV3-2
TGTGCCAGCAGCGTGGCAGGTAACAATCAGCCCCAGCATTTT
CASSVAGNNQPQHF
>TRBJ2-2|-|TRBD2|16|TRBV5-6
TGTGCCAGCAGCTTGACTAGCGGGGCGAACACCGGGGAGCTGTTTTTT
CASSLTSGANTGELFF
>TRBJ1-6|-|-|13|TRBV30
TGTGCCTGGCAACAGGGTTATAATTCACCCCTCCACTTT
CAWQQGYNSPLHF
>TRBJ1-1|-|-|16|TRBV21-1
TGTGCCAGCAGCAATTTGGTGGGAGGGTGGAACACTGAAGCTTTCTTT
CASSNLVGGWNTEAFF
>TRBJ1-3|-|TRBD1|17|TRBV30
TGTGCCTGGAGTGTACATGGGACAGTCCCCTCTGGAAACACCATATATTTT
CAWSVHGTVPSGNTIYF
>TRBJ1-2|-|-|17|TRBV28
TGTGCCAGCAGTTTATTAGAGGGGAAACTAAAGGGAGGAGGCTACACCTTC
CASSLLEGKLKGGGYTF
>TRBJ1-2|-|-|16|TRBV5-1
TGCGCCAGCAGCTTGGCCGCAGGGAAAGGCTTCTATGGCTACACCTTC
CASSLAAGKGFYGYTF
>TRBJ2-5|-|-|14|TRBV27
TGTGCCAGCAGTTTACTGCCACTACAAGAGACCCAGTACTTC
CASSLLPLQETQYF
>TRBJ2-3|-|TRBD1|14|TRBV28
TGTGCCAGCAGCCGGGACAGGGGAACAGATACGCAGTATTTT
CASSRDRGTDTQYF
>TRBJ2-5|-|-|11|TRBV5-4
TGTGCCTTAGCGGAACAAGAGACCCAGTACTTC
CALAEQETQYF
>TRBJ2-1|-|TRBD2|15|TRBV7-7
TGTGCCAGCAGCACGGGGACTAGCGGTTACAATGAGCAGTTCTTC
CASSTGTSGYNEQFF
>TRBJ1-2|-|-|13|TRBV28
TGTGCCAGCAGTTTCAGGTCCAACTATGGCTACACCTTC
CASSFRSNYGYTF
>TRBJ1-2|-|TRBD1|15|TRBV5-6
TGTGCCAGCAGACCACAGGGGGTGGGGAACTATGGCTACACCTTC
CASRPQGVGNYGYTF
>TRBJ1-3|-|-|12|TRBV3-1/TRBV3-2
TGTGCCAGCAGCCAAGAAGATAGCACCATATATTTT
CASSQEDSTIYF
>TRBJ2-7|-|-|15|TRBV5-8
TGTGCCAGCAGCACCGGGGGAGGAATTCCCTACGAGCAGTACTTC
CASSTGGGIPYEQYF
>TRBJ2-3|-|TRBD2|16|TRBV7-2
TGTGCCAGCAGCTTAGGCGGCGGGAGAAGCACAGATACGCAGTATTTT
CASSLGGGRSTDTQYF
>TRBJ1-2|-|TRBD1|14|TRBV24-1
TGTGCCACCAGTGACCAAGGACAGGTCCAGGGCTACACCTTC
CATSDQGQVQGYTF
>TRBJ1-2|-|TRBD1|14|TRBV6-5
TGTGCCAGCAGCAGAGACAGGGTCGCGGGTGGCTACACCTTC
CASSRDRVAGGYTF
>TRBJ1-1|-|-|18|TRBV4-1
TGCGCCAGCAGCCAAGATCAGGTCCCGACAGGAGGGAACACTGAAGCTTTCTTT
CASSQDQVPTGGNTEAFF
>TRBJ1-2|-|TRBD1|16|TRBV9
TGTGCCAGCAGCGTAAGGATAGGACAGGGTGATTATGGCTACACCTTC
CASSVRIGQGDYGYTF
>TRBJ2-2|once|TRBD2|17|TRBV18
TGTGCCAGCTCACCCTTGGGAGGGAGTCTTAACACCGGGGAGCTGTTTTTT
CASSPLGGSLNTGELFF
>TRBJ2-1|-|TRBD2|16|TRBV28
TGTGCCAGCAGGCCAACTAGCGGGAGGGCCCACAATGAGCAGTTCTTC
CASRPTSGRAHNEQFF
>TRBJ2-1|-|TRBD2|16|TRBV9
TGTGCCAGCAGCGTAGCTAGCGGGATTTCCTACAATGAGCAGTTCTTC
CASSVASGISYNEQFF
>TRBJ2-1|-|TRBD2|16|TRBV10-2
TGCGCCAGCAGTGATTGGACTAGCGGCTCGAACAATGAGCAGTTCTTC
CASSDWTSGSNNEQFF
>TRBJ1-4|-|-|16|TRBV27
TGTGCCAGCAGTTCAATACAGGGTAGAGGTAATGAAAAACTGTTTTTT
CASSSIQGRGNEKLFF
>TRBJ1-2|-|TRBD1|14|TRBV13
TGTGCCAGCAGCTCAGGGGGAGCTAACTATGGCTACACCTTC
CASSSGGANYGYTF
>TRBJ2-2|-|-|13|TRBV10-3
TGTGCCATCAGTGAGGGAGACAGGAGGGAGCTGTTTTTT
CAISEGDRRELFF
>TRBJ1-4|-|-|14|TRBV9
TGTGCCAGCAGCCCCCAAACCGGGAGTGAAAAACTGTTTTTT
CASSPQTGSEKLFF
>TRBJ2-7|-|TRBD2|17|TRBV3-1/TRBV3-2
TGTGCCAGCAGCCAACGACTAGCGGGGCGAAACACCTACGAGCAGTACTTC
CASSQRLAGRNTYEQYF
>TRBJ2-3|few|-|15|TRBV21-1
TGTGCCAGCAGCAAGAACAGGGGGCGCAAAGATACGCAGTATTTT
CASSKNRGRKDTQYF
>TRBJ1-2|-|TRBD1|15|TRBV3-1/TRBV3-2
TGTGCCAGCAGCCAAGAGGACAGGGTAAGGTGGGACTACACCTTC
CASSQEDRVRWDYTF
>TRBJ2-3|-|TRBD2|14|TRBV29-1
TGCAGCGTTGGGCACCGCCTAGCGGGAGATACGCAGTATTTT
CSVGHRLAGDTQYF
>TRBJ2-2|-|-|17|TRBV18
TGTGCCAGCTCACAATTTTCAGGATCAACTAACACCGGGGAGCTGTTTTTT
CASSQFSGSTNTGELFF
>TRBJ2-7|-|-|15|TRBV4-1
TGCGCCAGCAGCCCAGGGGTTACGGCTACTGACGAGCAGTACTTC
CASSPGVTATDEQYF
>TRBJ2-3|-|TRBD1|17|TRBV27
TGTGCCAGCAGTTCCCCTTGGACGGACAGGGACACAGATACGCAGTATTTT
CASSSPWTDRDTDTQYF
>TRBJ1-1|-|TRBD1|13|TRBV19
TGTGCCAGTAGTAGAACAGGGGCCACTGAAGCTTTCTTT
CASSRTGATEAFF
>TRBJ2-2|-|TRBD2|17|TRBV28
TGTGCCAGCAGGCGGGGACTAGCGGGAGGAGAAACCGGGGAGCTGTTTTTT
CASRRGLAGGETGELFF
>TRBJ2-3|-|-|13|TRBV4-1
TGCGCCAGCAGCCAAGTCGCAGCGGCGACGCAGTATTTT
CASSQVAAATQYF
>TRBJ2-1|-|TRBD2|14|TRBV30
TGTGCCTGGACGACTAGCGGGAGCCGCAGTGAGCAGTTCTTC
CAWTTSGSRSEQFF
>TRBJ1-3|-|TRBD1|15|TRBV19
TGTGCCAGTAGTCTTCGGACAGGAACTGGAAACACCATATATTTT
CASSLRTGTGNTIYF
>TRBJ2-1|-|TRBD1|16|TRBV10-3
TGTGCCATCAGTGAGTCCAGACAGGGGGCGAGGAATGAGCAGTTCTTC
CAISESRQGARNEQFF
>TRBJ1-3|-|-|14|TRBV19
TGTGCCAGTGACCAGATGGGACGGGGGGCCACCATATATTTT
CASDQMGRGATIYF
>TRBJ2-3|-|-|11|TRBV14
TGTGCCAGCAGCCGGGCGGGAACCCAGTATTTT
CASSRAGTQYF
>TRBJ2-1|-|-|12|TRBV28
TGTGCCAGCAGTTCCCCTTTGAATGAGCAGTTCTTC
CASSSPLNEQFF
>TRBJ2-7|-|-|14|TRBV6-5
TGTGCCAGCAGGCCAGAGGGGACTTATTACGAGCAGTACTTC
CASRPEGTYYEQYF
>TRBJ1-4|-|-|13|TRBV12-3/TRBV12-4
TGTGCCAGCCGAAAAGAGGAAAATGAAAAACTGTTTTTT
CASRKEENEKLFF
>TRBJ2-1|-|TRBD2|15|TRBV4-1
TGCGCCAGCAGCCAAGAGTCTAGCGGCTTAAATGAGCAGTTCTTC
CASSQESSGLNEQFF
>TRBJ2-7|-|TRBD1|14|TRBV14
TGTGCCAGCAGCCGACAGGGTTTTTCGGAGGAGCAGTACTTC
CASSRQGFSEEQYF
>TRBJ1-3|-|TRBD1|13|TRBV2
TGTGCCAGCACAGCAGGGGGACGAAGCACCATATATTTT
CASTAGGRSTIYF
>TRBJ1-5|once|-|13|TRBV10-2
TGCGCCAGCAGTGAGGGTAGTGGTCAGCCCCAGCATTTT
CASSEGSGQPQHF